These 7 T cell receptor beta chains were all obtained from the same sample, sequenced in a study of vaccination and CD4 T cells after COVID-19. These receptors' targets are unknown. Cultured CD4+ T cell DNA underwent sequencing with the Oncomine TCR Beta short-read assay. TCRdb re-called the PCR reads through MiXCR, storing one row per CDR3 protein. This sample has 20,000 to 25,000 distinct CDR3 sequences, with 60% found just once. Treatment noted: roughly 11-day PBMC culture with coronavirus spike peptide pools or control peptides (ViraFEST assay). The source was CD4+ T cells from blood, cultured in vitro, collected after SARS-CoV-2 vaccination. The receptors were gathered from a human donor who received a COVID-19 vaccine.

The V and J genes are TRBV7-2 and TRBJ2-3, with 11 bases matching TRBD2. Germline assignment: CDR1 SGHTA and CDR2 FQGNSA. After removal of 1 base from V and 4 bases from J, the junction contained 7 bases not matched to a gene. This CDR3 spans 17 amino acids. CDR3 sequence reads: CASSLVDSGGGSDTQYF. In DNA form, the CDR3 reads TGTGCCAGCAGCTTAGTTGATAGCGGGGGGGGGTCAGATACGCAGTATTTT.

The V gene is TRBV5-1, the J gene TRBJ2-5; the match to TRBD1 covers 11 bases. V lost 4 bases to trimming and J lost 3 bases; unmatched junction nucleotides: 5. CDR3 length equals 15 residues. CDR1 is SGHRS and CDR2 is YFSETQ in the germline V gene. CDR3 sequence: CASSMGTGGEETQYF. The CDR3 bases are TGCGCCAGCAGCATGGGGACAGGGGGAGAAGAGACCCAGTACTTC. The variable domain in full, completed from reference TRBV5-1 and TRBJ2-5, reads KAGVTQTPRYLIKTRGQQVTLSCSPISGHRSVSWYQQTPGQGLQFLFEYFSETQRNKGNFPGRFSGRQFSNSRSEMNVSTLELGDSALYLCASSMGTGGEETQYFGPGTRLLVL.

This clonotype showed up just a few times. The chain is built from TRBV6-1 and TRBJ1-1; no reliable D call. Germline lookup yields CDR1 MNHNS and CDR2 SASEGT. The CDR3 extends over 15 amino acids. Trimming removed 2 bases from V and 2 bases from J, with 12 bases in between. The CDR3 sequence is CASSERSSGNTEAFF. CDR3 DNA sequence: TGTGCCAGCAGTGAACGATCTTCGGGAAACACTGAAGCTTTCTTT.

The V gene is TRBV20-1, the J gene TRBJ1-2, with no clear D. Germline values: CDR1 DFQATT, CDR2 SNEGSKA (reference sequence). The CDR3 loop spans 13 amino acids. The V gene lost 4 bases and the J gene lost 4 bases, with 13 bases spanning the gap. The CDR3 spells CSAKPINSYGYTF. DNA of the CDR3: TGCAGTGCTAAACCAATCAACAGCTATGGCTACACCTTC.

The chain carries TRBV20-1 and TRBJ1-4, with 7 bases lining up with TRBD1. Per germline, CDR1 DFQATT and CDR2 SNEGSKA (reference sequence). After removal of 6 bases from V and 8 bases from J, the junction contained 12 bases not matched to a gene. The CDR3 length is 14 residues. The CDR3 DNA is TGCAGTGCCCTAGGACCAGGGGGGGGAGAAAAACTGTTTTTT. Translation: CSALGPGGGEKLFF.

This sequence joins TRBV7-9 and TRBJ1-1; tentative D call: TRBD1 (6 bases). V was clipped by 4 bases and J by 0 bases, with 12 bases between them. Germline V lookup: CDR1 SEHNR, CDR2 FQNEAQ (reference sequence). The CDR3 extends over 15 amino acids. The DNA for the CDR3 is TGTGCCAGCAGCTCCCGGACAGCCCTGAACACTGAAGCTTTCTTT. This codes for CASSSRTALNTEAFF.

This sequence joins TRBV6-1 and TRBJ2-3, with 11 bases identical to TRBD2. After removal of 2 bases from V and 2 bases from J, the junction contained 3 bases not matched to a gene. Looked up from germline, CDR1 is MNHNS and CDR2 is SASEGT. CDR3 length equals 16 residues. DNA of the CDR3: TGTGCCAGCAGTGAACTAGCGGGGGGCCCCACAGATACGCAGTATTTT. This codes for CASSELAGGPTDTQYF.